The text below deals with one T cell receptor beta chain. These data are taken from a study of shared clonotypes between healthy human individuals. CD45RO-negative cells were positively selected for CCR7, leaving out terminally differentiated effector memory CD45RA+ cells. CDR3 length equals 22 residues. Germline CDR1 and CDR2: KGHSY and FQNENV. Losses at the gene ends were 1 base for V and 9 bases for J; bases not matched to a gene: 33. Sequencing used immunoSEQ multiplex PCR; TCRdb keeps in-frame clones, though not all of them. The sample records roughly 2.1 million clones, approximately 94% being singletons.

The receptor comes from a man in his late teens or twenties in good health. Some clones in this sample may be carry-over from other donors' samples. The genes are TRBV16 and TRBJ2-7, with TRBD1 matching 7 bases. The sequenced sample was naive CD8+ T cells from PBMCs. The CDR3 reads CASSQLLGDREPYEAGICAQYF. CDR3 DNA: TGTGCCAGCAGCCAATTATTGGGTGACAGGGAACCCTACGAAGCAGGGATCTGCGCGCAGTACTTC.